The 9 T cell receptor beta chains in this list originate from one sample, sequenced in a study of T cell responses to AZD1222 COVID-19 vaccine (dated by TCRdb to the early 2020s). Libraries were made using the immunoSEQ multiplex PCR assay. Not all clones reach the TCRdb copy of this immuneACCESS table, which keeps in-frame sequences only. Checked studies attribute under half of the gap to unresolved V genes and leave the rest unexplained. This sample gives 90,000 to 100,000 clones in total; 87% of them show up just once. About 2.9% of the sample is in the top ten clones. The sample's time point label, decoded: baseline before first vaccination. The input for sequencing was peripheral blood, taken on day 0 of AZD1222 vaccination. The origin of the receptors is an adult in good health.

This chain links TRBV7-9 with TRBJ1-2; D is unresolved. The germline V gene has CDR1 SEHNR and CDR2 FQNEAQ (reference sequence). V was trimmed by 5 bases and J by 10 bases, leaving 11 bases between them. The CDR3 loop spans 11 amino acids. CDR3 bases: TGTGCCAGCAGCCAATCGAGCTACTACACCTTC. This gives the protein CASSQSSYYTF.

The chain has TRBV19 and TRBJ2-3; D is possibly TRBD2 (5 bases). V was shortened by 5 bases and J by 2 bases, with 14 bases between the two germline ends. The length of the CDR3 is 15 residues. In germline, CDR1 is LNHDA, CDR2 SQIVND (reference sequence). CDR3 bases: TGTGCCAGTAGTGTCTATCAGACTATCACAGATACGCAGTATTTT. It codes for CASSVYQTITDTQYF.

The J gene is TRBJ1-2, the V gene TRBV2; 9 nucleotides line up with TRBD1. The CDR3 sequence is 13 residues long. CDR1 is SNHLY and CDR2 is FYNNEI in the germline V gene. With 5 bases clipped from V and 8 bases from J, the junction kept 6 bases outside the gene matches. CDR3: CASSKDRGRGYTF. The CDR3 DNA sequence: TGTGCCAGCAGTAAGGACAGGGGCAGGGGCTACACCTTC.

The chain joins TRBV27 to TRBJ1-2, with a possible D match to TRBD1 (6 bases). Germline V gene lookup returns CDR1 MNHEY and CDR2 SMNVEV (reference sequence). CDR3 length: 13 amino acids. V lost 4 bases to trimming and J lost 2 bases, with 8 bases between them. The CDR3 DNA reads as TGTGCCAGCAGTTACCAGGGGAACTATGGCTACACCTTC. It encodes CASSYQGNYGYTF.

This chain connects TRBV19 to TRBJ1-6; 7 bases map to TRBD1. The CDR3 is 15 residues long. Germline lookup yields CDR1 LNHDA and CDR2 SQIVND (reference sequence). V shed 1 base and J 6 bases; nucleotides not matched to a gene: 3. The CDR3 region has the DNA TGTGCCAGTAGTATAGTAGGGACAGCTAATTCACCCCTCCACTTT. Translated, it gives CASSIVGTANSPLHF.

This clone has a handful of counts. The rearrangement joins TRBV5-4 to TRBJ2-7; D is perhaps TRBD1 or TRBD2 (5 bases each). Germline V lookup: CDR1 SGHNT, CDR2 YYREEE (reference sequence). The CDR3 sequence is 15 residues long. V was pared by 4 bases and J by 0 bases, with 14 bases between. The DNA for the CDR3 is TGTGCCAGCAGCCCGGGACCTGACCGCTCCTACGAGCAGTACGTC. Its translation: CASSPGPDRSYEQYV.

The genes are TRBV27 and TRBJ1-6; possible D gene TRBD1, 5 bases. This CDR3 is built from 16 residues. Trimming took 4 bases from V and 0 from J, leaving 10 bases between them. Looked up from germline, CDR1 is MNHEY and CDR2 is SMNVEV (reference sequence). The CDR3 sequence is CASSWGRSSYNSPLHF. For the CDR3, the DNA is TGTGCCAGCAGTTGGGGCAGGAGCTCCTATAATTCACCCCTCCACTTT.

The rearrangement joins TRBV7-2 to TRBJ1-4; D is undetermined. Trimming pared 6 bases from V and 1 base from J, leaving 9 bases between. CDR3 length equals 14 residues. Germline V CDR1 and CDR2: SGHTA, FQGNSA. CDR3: CASSSHLTNEKLFF. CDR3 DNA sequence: TGTGCCAGCAGTTCTCACCTAACTAATGAAAAACTGTTTTTT. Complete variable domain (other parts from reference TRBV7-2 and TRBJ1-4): GAGVSQSPSNKVTEKGKDVELRCDPISGHTALYWYRQSLGQGLEFLIYFQGNSAPDKSGLPSDRFSAERTGGSVSTLTIQRTQQEDSAVYLCASSSHLTNEKLFFGSGTQLSVL.

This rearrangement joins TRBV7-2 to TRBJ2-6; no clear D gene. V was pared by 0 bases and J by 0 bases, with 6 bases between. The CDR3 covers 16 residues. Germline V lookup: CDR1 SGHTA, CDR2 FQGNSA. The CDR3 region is CASSLASGSGANVLTF. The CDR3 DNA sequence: TGTGCCAGCAGCTTAGCCTCAGGCTCTGGGGCCAACGTCCTGACTTTC.